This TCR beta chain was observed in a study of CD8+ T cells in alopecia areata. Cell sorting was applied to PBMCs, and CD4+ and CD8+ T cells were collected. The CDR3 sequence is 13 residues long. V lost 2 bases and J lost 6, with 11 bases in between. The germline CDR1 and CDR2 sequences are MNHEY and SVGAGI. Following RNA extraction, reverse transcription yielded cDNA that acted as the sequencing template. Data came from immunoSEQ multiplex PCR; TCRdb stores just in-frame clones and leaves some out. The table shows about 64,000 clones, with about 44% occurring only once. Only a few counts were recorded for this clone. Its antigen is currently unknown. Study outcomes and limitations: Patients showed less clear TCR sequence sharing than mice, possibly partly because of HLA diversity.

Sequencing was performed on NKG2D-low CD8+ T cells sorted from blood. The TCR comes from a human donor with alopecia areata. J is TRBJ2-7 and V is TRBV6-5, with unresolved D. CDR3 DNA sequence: TGTGCCAGCAGTTACGGTGTTAGTAGCGAGCAGTACTTC. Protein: CASSYGVSSEQYF.